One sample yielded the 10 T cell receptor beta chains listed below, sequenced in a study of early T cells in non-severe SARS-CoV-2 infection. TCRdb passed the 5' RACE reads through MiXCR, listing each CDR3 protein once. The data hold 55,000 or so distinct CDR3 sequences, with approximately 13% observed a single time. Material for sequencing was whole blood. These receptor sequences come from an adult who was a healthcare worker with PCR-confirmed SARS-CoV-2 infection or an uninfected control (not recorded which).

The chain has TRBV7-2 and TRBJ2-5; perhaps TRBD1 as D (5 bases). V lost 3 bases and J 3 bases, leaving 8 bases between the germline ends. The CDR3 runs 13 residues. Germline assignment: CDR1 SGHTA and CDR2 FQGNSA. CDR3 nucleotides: TGTGCCAGCAGCTTTGTCAGGGAAGAGACCCAGTACTTC. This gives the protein CASSFVREETQYF.

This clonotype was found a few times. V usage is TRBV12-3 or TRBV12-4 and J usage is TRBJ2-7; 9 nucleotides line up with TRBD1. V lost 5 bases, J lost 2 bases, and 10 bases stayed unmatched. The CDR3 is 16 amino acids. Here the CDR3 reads CASSRDGTGLTYEQYF. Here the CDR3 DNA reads TGTGCCAGCAGTCGGGACGGGACAGGGCTTACCTACGAGCAGTACTTC.

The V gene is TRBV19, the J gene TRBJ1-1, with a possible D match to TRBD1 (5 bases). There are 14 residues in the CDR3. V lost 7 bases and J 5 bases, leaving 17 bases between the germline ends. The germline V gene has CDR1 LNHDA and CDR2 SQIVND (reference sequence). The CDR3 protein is CASNSIAGGTEAFF. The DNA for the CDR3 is TGTGCCAGTAACTCGATCGCGGGGGGAACTGAAGCTTTCTTT.

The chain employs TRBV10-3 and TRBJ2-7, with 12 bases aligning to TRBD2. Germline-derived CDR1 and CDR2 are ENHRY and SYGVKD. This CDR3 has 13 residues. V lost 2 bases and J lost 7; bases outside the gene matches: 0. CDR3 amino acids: CAISEGLAGEQYF. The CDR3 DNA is TGTGCCATCAGTGAGGGACTAGCGGGGGAGCAGTACTTC.

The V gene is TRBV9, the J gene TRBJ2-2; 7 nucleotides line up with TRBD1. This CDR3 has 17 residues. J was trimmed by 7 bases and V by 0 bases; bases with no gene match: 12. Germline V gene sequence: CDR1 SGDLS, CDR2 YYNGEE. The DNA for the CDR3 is TGTGCCAGCAGCGTAGAGGGGCGGACAGGTGATATCGGGGAGCTGTTTTTT. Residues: CASSVEGRTGDIGELFF. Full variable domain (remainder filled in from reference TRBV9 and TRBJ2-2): DSGVTQTPKHLITATGQRVTLRCSPRSGDLSVYWYQQSLDQGLQFLIQYYNGEERAKGNILERFSAQQFPDLHSELNLSSLELGDSALYFCASSVEGRTGDIGELFFGEGSRLTVL.

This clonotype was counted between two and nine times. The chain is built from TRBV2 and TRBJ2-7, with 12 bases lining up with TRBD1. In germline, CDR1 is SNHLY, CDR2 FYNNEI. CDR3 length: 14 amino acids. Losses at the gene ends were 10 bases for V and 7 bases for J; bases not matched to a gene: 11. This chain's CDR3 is CATSLGQGAREQYF. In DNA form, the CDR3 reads TGTGCCACTAGCCTGGGACAGGGGGCGAGGGAGCAGTACTTC.

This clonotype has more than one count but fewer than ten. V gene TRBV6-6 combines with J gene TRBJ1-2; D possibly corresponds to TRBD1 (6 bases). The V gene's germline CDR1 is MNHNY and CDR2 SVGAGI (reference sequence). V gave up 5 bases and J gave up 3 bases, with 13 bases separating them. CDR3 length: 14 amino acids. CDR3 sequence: CASSEQGGDYGYTF. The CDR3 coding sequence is TGTGCCAGCAGTGAACAGGGCGGAGACTATGGCTACACCTTC.

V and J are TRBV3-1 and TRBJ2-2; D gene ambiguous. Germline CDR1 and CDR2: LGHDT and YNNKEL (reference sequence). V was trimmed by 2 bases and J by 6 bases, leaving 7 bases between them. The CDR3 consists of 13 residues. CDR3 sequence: CASSQSVPGELFF. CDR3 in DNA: TGTGCCAGCAGCCAAAGTGTCCCCGGGGAGCTGTTTTTT.

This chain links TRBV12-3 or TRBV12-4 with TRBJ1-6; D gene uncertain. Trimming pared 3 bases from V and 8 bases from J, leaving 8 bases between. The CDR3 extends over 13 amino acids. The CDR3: CASSFLGYSPLHF. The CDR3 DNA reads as TGTGCCAGCAGTTTTCTGGGGTATTCACCCCTCCACTTT.

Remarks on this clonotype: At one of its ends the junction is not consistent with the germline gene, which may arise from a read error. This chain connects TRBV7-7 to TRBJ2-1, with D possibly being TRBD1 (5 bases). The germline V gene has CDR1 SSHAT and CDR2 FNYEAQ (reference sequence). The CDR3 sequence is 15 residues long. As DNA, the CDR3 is TGTGCTAGCAGCTTAGGGGCCTTAGACTACAATGAGCAGTTCTTC. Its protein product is CASSLGALDYNEQFF.